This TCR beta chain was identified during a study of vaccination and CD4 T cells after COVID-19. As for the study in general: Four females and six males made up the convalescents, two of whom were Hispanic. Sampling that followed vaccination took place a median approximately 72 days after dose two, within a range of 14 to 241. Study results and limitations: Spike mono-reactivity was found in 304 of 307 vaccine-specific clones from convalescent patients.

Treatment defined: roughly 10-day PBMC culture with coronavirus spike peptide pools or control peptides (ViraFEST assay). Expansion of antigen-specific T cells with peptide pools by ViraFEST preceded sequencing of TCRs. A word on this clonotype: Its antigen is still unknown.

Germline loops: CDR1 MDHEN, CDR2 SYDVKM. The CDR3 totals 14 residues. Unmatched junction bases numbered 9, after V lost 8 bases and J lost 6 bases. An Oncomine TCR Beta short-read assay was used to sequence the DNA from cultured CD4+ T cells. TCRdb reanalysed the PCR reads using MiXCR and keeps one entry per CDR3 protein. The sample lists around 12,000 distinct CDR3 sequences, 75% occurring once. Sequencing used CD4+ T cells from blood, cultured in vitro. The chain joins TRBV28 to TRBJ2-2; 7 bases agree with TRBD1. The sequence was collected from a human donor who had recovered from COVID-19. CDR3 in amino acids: CASRPTGQSGELFF. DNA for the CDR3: TGTGCCAGCCGACCGACAGGGCAGTCCGGGGAGCTGTTTTTT. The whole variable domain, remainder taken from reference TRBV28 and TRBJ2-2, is DVKVTQSSRYLVKRTGEKVFLECVQDMDHENMFWYRQDPGLGLRLIYFSYDVKMKEKGDIPEGYSVSREKKERFSLILESASTNQTSMYLCASRPTGQSGELFFGEGSRLTVL.